One sample yielded the 5 T cell receptor beta chains listed below, sequenced in a study of T cells in Graves' hyperthyroidism and ophthalmopathy. Amplification targeted TCR beta CDR3 regions from RNA transcripts. During a first-round RT-PCR of the TCR CDR3, the HTBI primer set was used. TCRdb re-analysed the multiplex PCR reads in MiXCR, keeping a single row per CDR3 protein. The sample records some 250,000 distinct CDR3 sequences, approximately 15% being singletons. Input material: blood. The receptors shown here come from a woman aged 40 to 50 with Graves' hyperthyroidism that later progressed to Graves' ophthalmopathy.

This clonotype was counted ten times or more. This chain links TRBV19 with TRBJ1-2; D perhaps matches TRBD1 (6 bases). The CDR3 consists of 12 residues. From germline, CDR1 is LNHDA and CDR2 SQIVND (reference sequence). V lost 3 bases, J lost 8 bases, and 10 bases lay in between. The CDR3 sequence is CASSIGTKGYTF. The CDR3 region has the DNA TGTGCCAGTAGTATCGGGACAAAAGGCTACACCTTC.

About this clonotype itself: The conserved final phenylalanine or tryptophan is absent from the CDR3, which likely points to a read error. The chain carries TRBV7-8 and TRBJ2-7, with 7 bases aligning to TRBD2. CDR3 length equals 15 residues. The germline V gene encodes CDR1 SGHVS and CDR2 FQNEAQ. The CDR3 is CASSLVGGASYGQYL. DNA for the CDR3: TGTGCCAGCAGCTTAGTGGGAGGGGCATCCTACGGGCAGTACCTC.

The chain carries TRBV25-1 and TRBJ2-7; unclear D gene. The germline V gene has CDR1 MGHDK and CDR2 SYGVNS. V lost 3 bases and J 6 bases, leaving 18 bases between the germline ends. CDR3 size: 15 residues. The CDR3 here is CASSDRPSGDREQYF. In DNA form, the CDR3 reads TGTGCCAGCAGTGACCGACCAAGTGGGGATCGCGAGCAGTACTTC.

The sample holds many counts of this clonotype. V usage is TRBV15 and J usage is TRBJ2-5; D unclear. The V gene's germline CDR1 is LNHNV and CDR2 YYDKDF (reference sequence). V lost 3 bases and J lost 3, with 5 bases in between. CDR3 length: 12 residues. DNA for the CDR3: TGTGCCACCAGCAGCGTCGAAGAGACCCAGTACTTC. Protein product: CATSSVEETQYF.

This clonotype was seen many times. This sequence joins TRBV10-3 and TRBJ2-2, with 9 bases fitting TRBD2. The CDR3 consists of 18 residues. V lost 0 bases to trimming and J lost 2 bases; unmatched junction nucleotides: 7. CDR1 and CDR2 from the germline V gene are ENHRY and SYGVKD. The CDR3 nucleotides read TGTGCCATCAGTGAGTCGTCAGGGACTAGCAGTAACACCGGGGAGCTGTTTTTT. Its protein product is CAISESSGTSSNTGELFF.